The sequence of this TCR beta chain was determined in a study of OX40 agonist ivuxolimab in advanced cancers. Study details: Earlier anti-PD-1, anti-PD-L1 or anti-CTLA-4 therapy was permitted; 40% had received some.

General observations from the study: The mean number of expanded clones was higher in CD8+ T cells than in CD4+. Several nonresponders also turned out to have low normalized T-cell clonal expansion. Both CD4+ and CD8+ T cell populations in blood had undergone clonal expansion by week 6 at 0.1 to 3.0 mg/kg.

This CDR3 region has 14 residues. Germline trimming cut 5 bases from V and 0 bases from J; bases unmatched to any gene: 2. Looked up from germline, CDR1 is MDHEN and CDR2 is SYDVKM. In regard to this clone: Its antigen is currently unknown. Other DNA sequences of this sample code for an identical CDR3.

The data were produced by immunoSEQ multiplex PCR, yet TCRdb's version contains in-frame clones alone and is incomplete. The sample lists about 83,000 clones; less than 95% were seen once. Material: CD4+ or CD8+ T cells sorted from blood, obtained in a trial of the OX40 agonist ivuxolimab. The chain couples TRBV28 to TRBJ2-7, with 9 bases aligning to TRBD1. This TCR came from an adult with an advanced solid tumor such as melanoma, head and neck, liver or kidney cancer. This CDR3 is CASSQTGGSYEQYF. Written as DNA, the CDR3 is TGTGCCAGCAGTCAGACAGGGGGCTCCTACGAGCAGTACTTC.